This TCR beta chain stems from a study of T cells in Graves' hyperthyroidism and ophthalmopathy. This clonotype appeared many times. Exclusion of patients followed from uncontrolled infection, other autoimmune disease, pregnancy or lactation. Template material for amplifying TCR beta CDR3 regions consisted of RNA transcripts. The HTBI set primed first-round TCR CDR3 RT-PCR. TCRdb redid the calling of the multiplex PCR reads with MiXCR, one entry per CDR3 protein. The table lists about 610,000 distinct CDR3 sequences, around 15% of them singletons. Looked up from germline, CDR1 is SGHRS and CDR2 is YFSETQ. Trimming removed 1 base from V and 8 bases from J; junction bases left unmatched: 12. This CDR3 has 16 residues.

This receptor was obtained from a middle-aged woman with Graves' ophthalmopathy. The specimen was blood. The chain carries TRBV5-1 and TRBJ1-1; 9 positions match TRBD1. CDR3 coding DNA: TGCGCCAGCAGCTTGTCGGGACAGGGCTTTTTGGGCGAAGCTTTCTTT. Residues: CASSLSGQGFLGEAFF.